This TCR beta chain was identified in a study of IL-17A CD8 T cells in psoriatic arthritis synovium. For the wider study: The goal of the study was to define the phenotype, molecular profile and function of synovial IL-17A+CD8+ T cells in psoriatic arthritis pathogenesis. Summary of the overall study and its limitations: TCR sequencing covered only a few patients, which the authors acknowledged as a limited sample size. In two patients, many Tc17 clones were found to be shared with the synovial Tc1 population, resulting in Morisita overlap indices above 0.85. Although most synovial CD8+ subsets stayed polyclonal, some individual clones made up over 4.5% of the repertoire. In psoriatic arthritis, TCRbeta sequencing revealed that synovial Tc17 cells were polyclonal (median clonality 0.08). Because no psoriatic arthritis synovial tissue samples were available, cells were taken from synovial fluid instead of synovial tissue.

After DNA extraction (Qiagen), TCRbeta V-D-J rearrangements were amplified in a bias-controlled manner and then sequenced at high throughput (immunoSEQ; Adaptive Biotech). In the authors' own workflow: The immunoSEQ Analyzer platform was used to analyze productive sequences at the sequence level. Clonality was calculated as 1 minus Pielou's evenness, with values from 0 (highly polyclonal) to 1 (monoclonal). How much repertoires overlapped between subsets was quantified with the Morisita index, which goes from 0 (no similarity) to 1 (complete similarity). Entries here come from immuneACCESS through TCRdb and include only in-frame sequences with V and J called. Some clones fail to appear in such tables; in the studies checked, an unresolved V gene covers under half of the shortfall, and the cause of the remainder is unknown. That table furnishes V, J and clone size, whereas the DNA furnished D and trimming. The table for this sample lists 1,500 to 2,000 clones; around 70% of them were counted only once. Jointly, the top ten make up roughly an eighth of the sample.

CD3+ T cells were isolated magnetically, stimulated for approximately 1.6 hours with PMA and ionomycin, and then labeled using IL-17A and IFNgamma cytokine secretion assays. Synovial fluid effusions were aspirated from actively inflamed joints of psoriatic arthritis patients. For each patient, synovial fluid served as the source from which three memory CD8+ T cell populations were isolated by sorting: Tc1 cells (IL-17A-IFNgamma+), Tc17 cells (IL-17A+) and the bulk memory fraction, allowing their TCR repertoires to be compared. Psoriatic arthritis patients met the Classification of Psoriatic Arthritis Study Group (CASPAR) criteria. Cytokine-secreting cells were counterstained with viability dye and anti-CD3, CD8, CD14 and CD4 antibodies and sorted on a BD FACSAria. A few patients with psoriatic arthritis provided sorted synovial fluid CD8+ T cell subsets that underwent TCRbeta sequencing. Synovial fluid mononuclear cells were isolated using Lymphoprep and were cryopreserved in liquid nitrogen prior to use. The medium used for cryopreservation was made up of approximately 50% fetal calf serum and around 10% dimethyl sulfoxide.

V is clipped by 2 bases and J by 2 bases, and the sequence between their germline boundaries is 13 bases long. The CDR3 numbers 16 residues from cysteine through phenylalanine. Only the CDR3 part of the read is kept: 48 bases, read in frame from the first base. The germline V gene sets CDR1 to SGHTA and CDR2 to FQGTGA. Remarks on this clone: The antigen it binds to is not known. No clone much larger than this one lies a single base away; base qualities are absent.

This TCR derives from a human donor with psoriatic arthritis. The chain joins TRBV7-3 to TRBJ1-3; the D gene is perhaps TRBD1, on 5 matching bases. Specimen: IL-17A+ (IFN-gamma+/-) memory CD8+ T cells from synovial fluid. Explained via the paper, the cell subset or site label denotes: IL-17A+IFNgamma+/- memory CD8+ (Tc17) cells. CDR3 region: CASSLGAGPAGNTIYF. The nucleotide sequence is TGTGCCAGCAGCTTAGGGGCAGGACCCGCTGGAAACACCATATATTTT.